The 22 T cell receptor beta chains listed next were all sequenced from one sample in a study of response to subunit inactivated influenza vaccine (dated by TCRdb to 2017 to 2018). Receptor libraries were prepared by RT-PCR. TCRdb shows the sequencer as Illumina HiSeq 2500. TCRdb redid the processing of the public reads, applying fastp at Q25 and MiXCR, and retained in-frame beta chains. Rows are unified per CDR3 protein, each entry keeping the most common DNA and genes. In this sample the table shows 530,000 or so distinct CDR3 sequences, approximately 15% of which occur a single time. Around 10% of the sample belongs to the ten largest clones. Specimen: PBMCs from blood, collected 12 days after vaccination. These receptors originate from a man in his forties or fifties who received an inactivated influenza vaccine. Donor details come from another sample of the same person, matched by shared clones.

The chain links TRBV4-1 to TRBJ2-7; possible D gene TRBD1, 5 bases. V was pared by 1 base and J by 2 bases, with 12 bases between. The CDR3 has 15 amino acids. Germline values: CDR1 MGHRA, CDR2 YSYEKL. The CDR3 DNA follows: TGCGCCAGCAGCCAAGGAGTTGGGGCAGCCTACGAGCAGTACTTC. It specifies CASSQGVGAAYEQYF.

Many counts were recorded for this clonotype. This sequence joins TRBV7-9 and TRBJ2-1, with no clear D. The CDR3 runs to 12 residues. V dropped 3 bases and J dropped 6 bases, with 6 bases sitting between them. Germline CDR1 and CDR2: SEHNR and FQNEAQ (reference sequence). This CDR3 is CASSFAGNEQFF. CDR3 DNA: TGTGCCAGCAGCTTTGCAGGCAATGAGCAGTTCTTC.

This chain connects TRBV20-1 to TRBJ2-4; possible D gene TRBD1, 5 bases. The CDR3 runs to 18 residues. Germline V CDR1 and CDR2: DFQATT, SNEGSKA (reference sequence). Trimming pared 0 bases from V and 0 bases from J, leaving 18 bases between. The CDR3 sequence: CSARDGRAILLAKNIQYF. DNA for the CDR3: TGCAGTGCTAGAGACGGCAGGGCTATTCTTCTAGCCAAAAACATTCAGTACTTC.

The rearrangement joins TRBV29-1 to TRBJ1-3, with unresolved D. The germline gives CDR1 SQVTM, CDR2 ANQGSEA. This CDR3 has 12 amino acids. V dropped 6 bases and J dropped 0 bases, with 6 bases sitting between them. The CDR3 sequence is CSVGFSGNTIYF. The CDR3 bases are TGCAGCGTGGGGTTCTCTGGAAACACCATATATTTT.

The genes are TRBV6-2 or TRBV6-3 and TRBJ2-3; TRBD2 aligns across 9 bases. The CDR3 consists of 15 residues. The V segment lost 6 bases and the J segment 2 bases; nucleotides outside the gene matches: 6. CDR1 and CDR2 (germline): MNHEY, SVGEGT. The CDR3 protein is CASRPPGLATDTQYF. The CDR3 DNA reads TGTGCCAGCAGACCACCGGGACTAGCCACAGATACGCAGTATTTT.

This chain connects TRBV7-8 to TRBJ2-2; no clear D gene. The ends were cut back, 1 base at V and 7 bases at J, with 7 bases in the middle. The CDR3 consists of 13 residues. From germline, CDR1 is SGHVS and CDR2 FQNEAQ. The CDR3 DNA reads TGTGCCAGCAGCTTAGTGTTTATCGGGGAGCTGTTTTTT. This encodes CASSLVFIGELFF.

As DNA, the CDR3 is TGTGCCAGCAGTTTAAGGGTTAGCGGGGGGCCTAGCTCCTACGAGCAGTACTTC. This gives the protein CASSLRVSGGPSSYEQYF. The chain recombines TRBV27 with TRBJ2-7; TRBD2 agrees at 10 bases. Trimming took 2 bases from V and 0 from J; bases not matched to a gene: 10. The CDR3 has 18 amino acids. Looked up from germline, CDR1 is MNHEY and CDR2 is SMNVEV (reference sequence).

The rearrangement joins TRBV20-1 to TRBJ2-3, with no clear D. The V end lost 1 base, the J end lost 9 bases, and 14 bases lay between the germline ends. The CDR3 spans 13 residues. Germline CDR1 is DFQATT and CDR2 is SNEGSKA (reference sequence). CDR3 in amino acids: CSARGGSMGTQYF. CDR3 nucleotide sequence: TGCAGTGCTAGAGGGGGTAGCATGGGGACGCAGTATTTT.

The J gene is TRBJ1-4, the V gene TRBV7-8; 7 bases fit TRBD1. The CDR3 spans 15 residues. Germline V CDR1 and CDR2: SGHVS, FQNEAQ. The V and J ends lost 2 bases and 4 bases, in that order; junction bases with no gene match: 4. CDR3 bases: TGTGCCAGCAGCTTAACGGGACAGTTTAATGAAAAACTGTTTTTT. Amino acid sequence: CASSLTGQFNEKLFF.

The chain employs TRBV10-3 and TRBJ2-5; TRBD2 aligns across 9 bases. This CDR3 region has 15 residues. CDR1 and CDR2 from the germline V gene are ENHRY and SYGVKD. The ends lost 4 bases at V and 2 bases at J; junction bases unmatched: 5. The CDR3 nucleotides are TGTGCCATCAGTGTTACTAGCGGGTTACAAGAGACCCAGTACTTC. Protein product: CAISVTSGLQETQYF.

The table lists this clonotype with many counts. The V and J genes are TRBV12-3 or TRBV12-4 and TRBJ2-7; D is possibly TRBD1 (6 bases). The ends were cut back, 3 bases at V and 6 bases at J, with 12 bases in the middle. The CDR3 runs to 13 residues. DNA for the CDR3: TGTGCCAGCAGTTTGGGCAGGGGTCGCGAGCAGTACTTC. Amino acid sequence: CASSLGRGREQYF.

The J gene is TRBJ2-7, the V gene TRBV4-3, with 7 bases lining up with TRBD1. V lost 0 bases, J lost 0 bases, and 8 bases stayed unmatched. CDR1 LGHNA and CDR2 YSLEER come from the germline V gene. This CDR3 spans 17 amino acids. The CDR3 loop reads CASSQDGMGTDSYEQYF. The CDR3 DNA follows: TGCGCCAGCAGCCAAGACGGTATGGGGACAGACTCCTACGAGCAGTACTTC.

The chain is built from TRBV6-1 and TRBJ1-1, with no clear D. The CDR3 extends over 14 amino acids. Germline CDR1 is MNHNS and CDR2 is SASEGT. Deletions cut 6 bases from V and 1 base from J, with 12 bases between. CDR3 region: CASRRLSGNTEAFF. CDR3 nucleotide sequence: TGTGCCAGCAGGCGTCTCAGCGGGAACACTGAAGCTTTCTTT.

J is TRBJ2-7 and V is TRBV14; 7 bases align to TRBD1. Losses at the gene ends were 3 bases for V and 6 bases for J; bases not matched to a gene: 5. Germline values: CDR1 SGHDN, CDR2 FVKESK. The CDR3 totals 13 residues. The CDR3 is CASSQNRGREQYF. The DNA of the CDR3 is TGTGCCAGCAGCCAGAACAGGGGACGCGAGCAGTACTTC.

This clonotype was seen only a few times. CDR3 in DNA: TGTGCCAGTGGAATCGGGACAGGGGGTGAGGGCACTGAAGCTTTCTTT. Translation gives CASGIGTGGEGTEAFF. This chain links TRBV19 with TRBJ1-1; 11 nucleotides align to TRBD1. CDR1 LNHDA and CDR2 SQIVND come from the germline V gene (reference sequence). The CDR3 loop spans 16 amino acids. With V trimmed by 8 bases and J by 4 bases, 12 bases remained unmatched.

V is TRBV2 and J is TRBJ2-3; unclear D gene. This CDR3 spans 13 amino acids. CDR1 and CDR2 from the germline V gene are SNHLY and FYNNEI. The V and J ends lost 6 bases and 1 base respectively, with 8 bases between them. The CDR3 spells CASSIARTDTQYF. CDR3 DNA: TGTGCCAGCAGCATTGCTCGCACAGATACGCAGTATTTT.

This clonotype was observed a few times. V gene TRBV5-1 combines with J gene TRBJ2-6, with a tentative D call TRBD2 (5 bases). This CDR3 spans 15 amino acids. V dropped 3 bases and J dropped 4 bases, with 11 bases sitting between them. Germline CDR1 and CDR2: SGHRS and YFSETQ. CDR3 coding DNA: TGCGCCAGCAGCTCTAACCCGGGGGGGGCCAACGTCCTGACTTTC. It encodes CASSSNPGGANVLTF. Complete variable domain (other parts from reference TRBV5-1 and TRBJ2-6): KAGVTQTPRYLIKTRGQQVTLSCSPISGHRSVSWYQQTPGQGLQFLFEYFSETQRNKGNFPGRFSGRQFSNSRSEMNVSTLELGDSALYLCASSSNPGGANVLTFGAGSRLTVL.

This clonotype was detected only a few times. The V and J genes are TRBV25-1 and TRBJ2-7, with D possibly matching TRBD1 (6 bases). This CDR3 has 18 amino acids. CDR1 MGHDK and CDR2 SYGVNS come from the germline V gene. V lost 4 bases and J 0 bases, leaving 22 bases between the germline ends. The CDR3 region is CASSGAGTQRLPSYEQYF. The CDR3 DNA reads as TGTGCCAGCAGTGGCGCAGGGACACAGAGACTACCCTCCTACGAGCAGTACTTC.

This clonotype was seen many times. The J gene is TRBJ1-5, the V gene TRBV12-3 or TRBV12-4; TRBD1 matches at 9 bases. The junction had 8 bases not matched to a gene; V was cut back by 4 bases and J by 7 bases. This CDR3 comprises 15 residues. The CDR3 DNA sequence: TGTGCCAGCAGTTGGGGACAGGGTAGGAGCCAGCCCCAGCATTTT. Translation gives CASSWGQGRSQPQHF.

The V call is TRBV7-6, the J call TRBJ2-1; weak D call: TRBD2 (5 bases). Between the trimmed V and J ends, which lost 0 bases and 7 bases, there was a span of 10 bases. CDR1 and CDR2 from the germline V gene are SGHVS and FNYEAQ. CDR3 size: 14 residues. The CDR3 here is CASSLATSANEQFF. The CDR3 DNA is TGTGCCAGCAGCTTAGCAACTAGTGCAAATGAGCAGTTCTTC.

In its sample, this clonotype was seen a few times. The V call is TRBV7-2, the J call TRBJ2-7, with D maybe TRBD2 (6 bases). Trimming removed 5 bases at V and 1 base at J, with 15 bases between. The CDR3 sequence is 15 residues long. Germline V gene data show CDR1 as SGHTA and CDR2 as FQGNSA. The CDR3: CASSPRSSGSYEQYF. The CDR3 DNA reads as TGTGCCAGCAGCCCACGATCAAGCGGGTCCTACGAGCAGTACTTC.

As DNA, the CDR3 is TGTGCCAGCAGCAGCGCCGGGGTTACCTACGAGCAGTACTTC. It yields the protein CASSSAGVTYEQYF. V gene TRBV5-6 combines with J gene TRBJ2-7; a weak D match, TRBD2 (5 bases). The V end was cut by 4 bases, the J end by 2 bases, with 13 bases between. This CDR3 region has 14 residues. Germline values: CDR1 SGHDT, CDR2 YYEEEE.